This T cell receptor (beta chain) came from a study of blood T cell repertoires in COVID-19. Study information: T cells, B-cell-depleted T cells, or PBMCs supplied cDNA or gDNA.

The CDR3 extends over 15 amino acids. Germline-derived CDR1 and CDR2 are MNHNS and SASEGT. V was pared by 3 bases and J by 2 bases, with 3 bases of the junction left unmatched. As handled by the study authors: How many nucleated cells were present was estimated from reference gene primer amplification. Profiling relied on immunoSEQ multiplex PCR, and the TCRdb table lists in-frame clones only, not all of them. The DNA was the basis for D and trimming; V, J and clone size are from that table. The sample shows 45,000 to 70,000 clones, 73% of them seen only once. The clonotype was recovered from a woman aged 50 to 60 with active or convalescent COVID-19. This rearrangement joins TRBV6-1 to TRBJ2-1, with TRBD1 matching 8 bases. Sequenced: peripheral blood. In DNA, the CDR3 is TGTGCCAGCAGTGATCAGGGGGCCCCCTACAATGAGCAGTTCTTC. It codes for CASSDQGAPYNEQFF.